One sample yielded the 6 T cell receptor beta chains listed below, sequenced in a study of shared clonotypes between healthy human individuals. The assay was immunoSEQ multiplex PCR, and TCRdb's table has in-frame clones only and misses some. This sample yields about 530,000 clones, of which approximately 95% are seen a single time; 0.06% belongs to the top ten. Sequenced material: naive CD4+ T cells sorted from blood. Subset given: CD45RA+ positively selected. These receptors came from a woman in her 30s in good health.

This clone has only one observation. The V call is TRBV7-6, the J call TRBJ2-5; 11 positions agree with TRBD1. CDR1 is SGHVS and CDR2 is FNYEAQ in the germline V gene. CDR3 length: 15 residues. Losses at the gene ends were 5 bases for V and 1 base for J; bases not matched to a gene: 3. CDR3 region: CASSIGTGGQETQYF. CDR3 bases: TGTGCCAGCAGCATAGGGACAGGGGGCCAAGAGACCCAGTACTTC.

This clone appeared once. This chain uses TRBV27 with TRBJ2-7; D gene unclear. Germline loops: CDR1 MNHEY, CDR2 SMNVEV (reference sequence). The CDR3 runs to 14 residues. V lost 2 bases, J lost 5 bases, and 13 bases lay in between. The CDR3 bases are TGTGCCAGCAGTTTAGGAGTTGGTTTCGACGAGCAGTACTTC. It specifies CASSLGVGFDEQYF.

This clone turned up a few times. Other DNA sequences in the same sample also yield this CDR3. The CDR3 nucleotides read TGTGCCAGCAGCTCCACCTACGAGCAGTACTTC. It translates to CASSSTYEQYF. This sequence joins TRBV5-4 and TRBJ2-7; no clear D gene. The CDR3 is 11 amino acids. Trimming removed 3 bases from V and 2 bases from J, with 3 bases in between. Germline loops: CDR1 SGHNT, CDR2 YYREEE (reference sequence).

The rearrangement joins TRBV6-5 to TRBJ2-7; D is undetermined. Per the germline V gene, CDR1 is MNHEY and CDR2 is SVGAGI. V shed 4 bases and J shed 3 bases, with 7 bases lying between them. The CDR3 is 12 residues long. The CDR3 loop reads CASSSNYYEQYF. CDR3 in DNA: TGTGCCAGCAGTTCCAACTACTACGAGCAGTACTTC.

V usage is TRBV11-2 and J usage is TRBJ1-2, with 7 bases that match TRBD1. The trim removed 5 bases at V and 0 bases at J, leaving 12 bases unmatched. This CDR3 region has 17 residues. Germline V gene data show CDR1 as SGHAT and CDR2 as FQNNGV. CDR3: CASSSYGRGTANYGYTF. DNA of the CDR3: TGTGCCAGCAGCAGTTACGGGAGGGGGACAGCTAACTATGGCTACACCTTC.

This clone has just one count. Other DNA sequences in the same sample also yield this CDR3. CDR3 DNA: TGTGCCAGCAGTCCGGGGACCGCCACCTACGAGCAGTACTTC. This gives the protein CASSPGTATYEQYF. V is TRBV28 and J is TRBJ2-7, with D perhaps given as TRBD1 or TRBD2 (5 bases each). The ends were cut back, 5 bases at V and 2 bases at J, with 13 bases in the middle. This CDR3 is 14 amino acids long. The germline V gene encodes CDR1 MDHEN and CDR2 SYDVKM.